These 2 T cell receptor beta chains were sequenced from one sample in a study of neoadjuvant anti-PD-1 for oral cavity cancer. Data came from immunoSEQ multiplex PCR; TCRdb stores just in-frame clones and leaves some out. The data show 5,500 to 7,500 clones, roughly 70% seen once. Sequenced material: PBMCs, taken before nivolumab (anti-PD-1) treatment. These receptors originate from a person aged 35 to 85 with oral cavity squamous cell carcinoma.

This clone was found a few times. The rearrangement joins TRBV5-4 to TRBJ2-5; 8 bases map to TRBD2. The CDR3 contains 15 residues. The germline V gene has CDR1 SGHNT and CDR2 YYREEE (reference sequence). V was clipped by 3 bases and J by 6 bases; unmatched bases: 10. CDR3 nucleotide sequence: TGTGCCAGCAGCTCGGGACTAGTAGGGAGACAGACCCAGTACTTC. Translating it yields CASSSGLVGRQTQYF.

The genes are TRBV7-2 and TRBJ2-2; D uncertain. Germline V gene lookup returns CDR1 SGHTA and CDR2 FQGNSA. Trimming shortened V by 8 bases and J by 0 bases, and 7 bases separated the two germline ends. CDR3 length: 13 amino acids. As DNA, the CDR3 is TGTGCCAGCGTGGGCCCGAACACCGGGGAGCTGTTTTTT. Amino acids: CASVGPNTGELFF.